Each of the 23 T cell receptor beta chains below was sequenced from the same sample in a study of CD8+CD57+ T cells in acquired aplastic anemia. The sequenced patients had an expansion of CD8+CD57+ cells seen by flow cytometry. Using genomic DNA as the template, TCR beta VDJ and CDR3 profiling was carried out. From the reads, TCRdb called clonotypes with MiXCR, one entry per CDR3 protein. The data show 180,000 or so distinct CDR3 sequences, about 45% seen once. The sequenced sample consisted of sorted CD4+, CD8+, or CD8+CD57+ T cells (not recorded which) from PBMCs. Every receptor here comes from a human donor with aplastic anemia.

Ten or more counts support this clonotype. CDR3 amino acids: CSVEYGGGYEQYF. CDR3 DNA sequence: TGCAGCGTTGAATACGGGGGCGGGTACGAGCAGTACTTC. V usage is TRBV29-1 and J usage is TRBJ2-7, with D perhaps matching TRBD1 or TRBD2 (6 bases each). This CDR3 has 13 amino acids. The germline V gene has CDR1 SQVTM and CDR2 ANQGSEA. V was pared by 2 bases and J by 4 bases, with 12 bases between.

This clonotype was found many times. This chain connects TRBV7-6 to TRBJ1-6; 8 positions match TRBD1. Germline loops: CDR1 SGHVS, CDR2 FNYEAQ. Losses at the gene ends were 4 bases for V and 10 bases for J; bases not matched to a gene: 15. The CDR3 extends over 17 amino acids. CDR3 DNA sequence: TGTGCCAGCAGCTACAGGACCCCAGGGGGCCAGGGGTCACCCCTCCACTTT. Translated: CASSYRTPGGQGSPLHF.

This clonotype appeared a single time. The conserved final phenylalanine or tryptophan is absent from the CDR3, which likely points to a read error. V and J are TRBV2 and TRBJ1-1; maybe TRBD1 (5 bases). Germline assignment: CDR1 SNHLY and CDR2 FYNNEI. The CDR3 contains 14 residues. The CDR3 reads CASNRNTMNAEAFS. The CDR3 nucleotides are TGTGCCAGCAACAGGAACACGATGAACGCTGAAGCTTTCTCT.

This chain joins TRBV4-2 and TRBJ2-1, with 7 bases that match TRBD2. CDR1 and CDR2 (germline): LGHNA, YNFKEQ. The CDR3 extends over 15 amino acids. V lost 4 bases, J lost 4 bases, and 7 bases stayed unmatched. CDR3 coding DNA: TGTGCCAGCAGCCGCGGACTAGATCCTTACAATGAGCAGTTCTTC. Translating gives CASSRGLDPYNEQFF.

The chain employs TRBV5-1 and TRBJ2-7; 9 bases match TRBD2. After removal of 4 bases from V and 0 bases from J, the junction contained 5 bases not matched to a gene. Germline CDR1 SGHRS, CDR2 YFSETQ. The CDR3 is 15 amino acids. The CDR3: CASSIAGDVSYEQYF. CDR3 coding DNA: TGCGCCAGCAGCATAGCGGGAGATGTCTCCTACGAGCAGTACTTC.

This chain uses TRBV7-9 with TRBJ2-1; no definite D call. CDR3 length: 12 residues. V was cut by 5 bases and J by 8 bases, with 10 bases left in between. CDR1 and CDR2 from the germline V gene are SEHNR and FQNEAQ (reference sequence). The CDR3 DNA follows: TGTGCCAGCAGCCGGACCTCGGATGAGCAGTTCTTC. Protein sequence: CASSRTSDEQFF.

The chain uses TRBV25-1 and TRBJ1-4; D remains unclear. Germline values: CDR1 MGHDK, CDR2 SYGVNS. V gave up 2 bases and J gave up 6 bases, with 13 bases separating them. The CDR3 loop spans 15 amino acids. The CDR3 loop is CASSEPTPFDEKLFF. The CDR3, as DNA: TGTGCCAGCAGTGAACCGACCCCATTTGATGAAAAACTGTTTTTT. The variable domain in full, with the rest retrieved from reference TRBV25-1 and TRBJ1-4, is EADIYQTPRYLVIGTGKKITLECSQTMGHDKMYWYQQDPGMELHLIHYSYGVNSTEKGDLSSESTVSRIRTEHFPLTLESARPSHTSQYLCASSEPTPFDEKLFFGSGTQLSVL.

The V call is TRBV2, the J call TRBJ2-3; possible D gene TRBD2, 7 bases. Trimming shortened V by 8 bases and J by 2 bases, and 14 bases separated the two germline ends. Germline V CDR1 and CDR2: SNHLY, FYNNEI. This CDR3 is built from 14 residues. The CDR3 DNA is TGTGCCAGCCTGAGGGGGAGGGACACAGATACGCAGTATTTT. Amino acid sequence: CASLRGRDTDTQYF.

The chain carries TRBV6-1 and TRBJ2-7, with TRBD1 identical over 8 bases. The V segment lost 7 bases and the J segment 7 bases; nucleotides outside the gene matches: 6. The CDR3 contains 12 residues. Germline V gene data show CDR1 as MNHNS and CDR2 as SASEGT. Here the CDR3 DNA reads TGTGCCAGCAACGGACAGGGCCGGGAGCAGTACTTC. It encodes CASNGQGREQYF.

The chain uses TRBV6-2 or TRBV6-3 and TRBJ1-1; 9 bases agree with TRBD1. Germline CDR1 reads MNHEY; CDR2 reads SVGEGT. The CDR3 length is 15 residues. J was trimmed by 4 bases and V by 6 bases; bases with no gene match: 9. Written as DNA, the CDR3 is TGTGCCAGCAGGATGACAGGGGGTTCGGGCACTGAAGCTTTCTTT. This translates into CASRMTGGSGTEAFF.

The chain employs TRBV18 and TRBJ1-2; 8 positions agree with TRBD1. Germline V lookup: CDR1 KGHSH, CDR2 LQKENI. CDR3 length: 14 amino acids. The junction had 4 bases not matched to a gene; V was cut back by 6 bases and J by 1 base. CDR3 protein: CASSSRGRNYGYTF. CDR3 coding DNA: TGTGCCAGCTCTTCCAGGGGGCGTAACTATGGCTACACCTTC.

This clonotype occurred once. The gene calls are TRBV19 and TRBJ2-1; 9 nucleotides agree with TRBD2. Trimming took 6 bases from V and 7 from J; bases not matched to a gene: 4. CDR1 is LNHDA, CDR2 SQIVND, per germline (reference sequence). This CDR3 comprises 13 residues. DNA of the CDR3: TGTGCCAGTAGGGGACTAGCTAGAAATGAGCAGTTCTTC. The encoded protein is CASRGLARNEQFF.

This clonotype was detected ten times or more. The chain joins TRBV6-5 to TRBJ1-5; D is unclear. This CDR3 region has 14 residues. Germline V CDR1 and CDR2: MNHEY, SVGAGI. Trimming removed 6 bases at V and 2 bases at J, with 11 bases between. The CDR3 loop reads CASSPTFGNQPQHF. In DNA, the CDR3 is TGTGCCAGCAGCCCGACCTTCGGCAATCAGCCCCAGCATTTT.

This clonotype has a count of ten or more. The DNA for the CDR3 is TGTGCCAGCAGTGAAGGGGGGGGGCGTCATTCTGAAAAACTGTTTTTT. Its translation is CASSEGGGRHSEKLFF. The chain carries TRBV2 and TRBJ1-4; TRBD1 is a possible D gene (6 bases). Germline lookup yields CDR1 SNHLY and CDR2 FYNNEI. CDR3 length equals 16 residues. The V and J ends lost 1 base and 7 bases respectively, with 16 bases between them.

In its sample, this clonotype was seen many times. V and J are TRBV19 and TRBJ2-5; D is perhaps TRBD1 (6 bases). Germline assignment: CDR1 LNHDA and CDR2 SQIVND (reference sequence). V was shortened by 5 bases and J by 3 bases, with 10 bases between the two germline ends. The CDR3 is 13 residues long. The CDR3 loop is CASSAWTEETQYF. The CDR3 DNA is TGTGCCAGTAGTGCCTGGACAGAAGAGACCCAGTACTTC.

This clonotype was seen repeatedly, ten times or more. This chain links TRBV29-1 with TRBJ1-2; perhaps TRBD1 as D (6 bases). Trimming shortened V by 7 bases and J by 7 bases, and 13 bases separated the two germline ends. CDR3 size: 11 residues. Germline V lookup: CDR1 SQVTM, CDR2 ANQGSEA. In DNA, the CDR3 is TGCAGCGGAGGGGGGCAGCTTGGCTACACCTTC. Translating it yields CSGGGQLGYTF.

This clonotype appeared many times. The chain uses TRBV5-5 and TRBJ1-5; D is unresolved. V lost 0 bases, J lost 5 bases, and 9 bases lay in between. There are 14 residues in the CDR3. The germline CDR1 and CDR2 sequences are SGHKS and YYEKEE (reference sequence). CDR3 DNA: TGTGCCAGCAGCTTGGGGCAGGCCGATCAGCCCCAGCATTTT. It yields the protein CASSLGQADQPQHF.

CDR3 protein: CASKEGAKVTQYF. CDR3 DNA: TGTGCCAGTAAGGAGGGAGCGAAGGTTACGCAGTATTTT. The chain recombines TRBV19 with TRBJ2-3, with D possibly TRBD2 on 6 matching bases. This CDR3 is 13 amino acids long. V was pared by 7 bases and J by 8 bases, with 16 bases between. Germline V gene lookup returns CDR1 LNHDA and CDR2 SQIVND (reference sequence).

The sample holds many counts of this clonotype. The rearrangement joins TRBV5-4 to TRBJ2-3, with D uncertain. CDR3 size: 16 residues. The germline V and J ends were trimmed by 4 bases and 3 bases, with 18 bases remaining between them. Germline CDR1 and CDR2: SGHNT and YYREEE (reference sequence). This chain's CDR3 is CASSIALLGGTDTQYF. The DNA for the CDR3 is TGTGCCAGCAGCATTGCCCTTCTAGGTGGGACAGATACGCAGTATTTT.

In this sample, this clonotype turned up many times. This chain connects TRBV2 to TRBJ1-6; 8 bases are a match to TRBD1. This CDR3 is 15 amino acids long. Trimming cost V 6 bases and J 9 bases; bases outside gene matches: 10. CDR1 is SNHLY, CDR2 FYNNEI, per germline. The CDR3 reads CASRADTGGVSPLHF. The CDR3, as DNA: TGTGCCAGCAGAGCCGACACAGGGGGTGTTTCACCCCTCCACTTT.

This clonotype was observed a few times. This rearrangement joins TRBV2 to TRBJ1-6, with TRBD1 matching over 7 bases. Germline CDR1 SNHLY, CDR2 FYNNEI. After removal of 5 bases from V and 9 bases from J, the junction contained 7 bases not matched to a gene. The CDR3 extends over 14 amino acids. The CDR3 coding sequence is TGTGCCAGCAGTCTCCGGGACAGCCCTTCACCCCTCCACTTT. This encodes CASSLRDSPSPLHF.

The CDR3, as DNA: TGTGCCAGTAGTATAGGGACAGGGGTCTACGAGCAGTACTTC. This encodes CASSIGTGVYEQYF. The chain employs TRBV19 and TRBJ2-7; 9 nucleotides match TRBD1. Germline V lookup: CDR1 LNHDA, CDR2 SQIVND (reference sequence). The CDR3 loop spans 14 amino acids. Germline trimming cut 1 base from V and 3 bases from J; bases unmatched to any gene: 1.

This chain joins TRBV20-1 and TRBJ1-1; D unclear. Germline CDR1 is DFQATT and CDR2 is SNEGSKA (reference sequence). Trimming took off 1 base at V and 1 base at J, with 10 bases between the two ends. The length of the CDR3 is 14 residues. CDR3 residues: CSARGGRGNTEAFF. In nucleotides, the CDR3 is TGCAGTGCTAGAGGTGGGCGGGGGAACACTGAAGCTTTCTTT.